The 11 T cell receptor beta chains below were found in one sample sequenced in a study of control samples from healthy donors and cancer patients. Using immunoSEQ multiplex PCR, the repertoire was profiled, and TCRdb retains in-frame clones only, with some absent. The repertoire holds 400,000 to 500,000 clones, with approximately 92% as singletons. Sequencing used PBMCs. All receptors come from a man aged 40-49 years with head and neck cancer.

The gene calls are TRBV7-2 and TRBJ1-4; D remains ambiguous. The length of the CDR3 is 13 residues. CDR1 and CDR2 from the germline V gene are SGHTA and FQGNSA. Deletions cut 5 bases from V and 8 bases from J, with 12 bases between. As DNA, the CDR3 is TGTGCCAGCAGCCGACGCTTCGGGGAAAAACTGTTTTTT. Translated: CASSRRFGEKLFF.

CDR3 residues: CASSYREGQYF. The CDR3 DNA is TGTGCCAGCAGTTACAGGGAAGGGCAGTACTTC. The chain combines TRBV6-6 with TRBJ2-7; no clear D. The CDR3 sequence is 11 residues long. Germline V gives CDR1 MNHNY, CDR2 SVGAGI (reference sequence). The V gene lost 2 bases and the J gene lost 9 bases, with 8 bases spanning the gap.

The V call is TRBV5-8, the J call TRBJ2-7; tentatively, D is TRBD2 (5 bases). V was trimmed by 5 bases and J by 7 bases, leaving 13 bases between them. The CDR3 is 12 residues long. Germline V gene data show CDR1 as SGHTS and CDR2 as YDEGEE. The CDR3 DNA reads TGTGCCAGCAGTCTAGCCGGACGGGAGCAGTACTTC. Translated, it gives CASSLAGREQYF.

This clone appeared once. The chain links TRBV9 to TRBJ2-5; 10 positions agree with TRBD2. V dropped 6 bases and J dropped 2; count of bases not matched to a gene: 7. This CDR3 region has 15 residues. Germline lookup yields CDR1 SGDLS and CDR2 YYNGEE. The CDR3 nucleotides read TGTGCCAGCAAACCGGGACTAGCGACTCAAGAGACCCAGTACTTC. Translated: CASKPGLATQETQYF.

This chain joins TRBV27 and TRBJ2-3, with 12 bases aligning to TRBD2. CDR3 length: 14 residues. CDR1 is MNHEY and CDR2 is SMNVEV in the germline V gene (reference sequence). Losses at the gene ends were 6 bases for V and 4 bases for J; bases not matched to a gene: 2. The CDR3 loop is CASRLAGGPDTQYF. In nucleotides, the CDR3 is TGTGCCAGCAGACTAGCGGGAGGACCAGATACGCAGTATTTT.

This sequence joins TRBV19 and TRBJ2-2, with D possibly TRBD1 on 5 matching bases. The length of the CDR3 is 16 residues. Germline lookup yields CDR1 LNHDA and CDR2 SQIVND (reference sequence). Trimming shortened V by 7 bases and J by 0 bases, and 15 bases separated the two germline ends. CDR3 bases: TGTGCCAGTACTCAAGGAGACAGAACGAACACCGGGGAGCTGTTTTTT. Residues: CASTQGDRTNTGELFF. The whole variable domain, filled in from reference TRBV19 and TRBJ2-2, reads DGGITQSPKYLFRKEGQNVTLSCEQNLNHDAMYWYRQDPGQGLRLIYYSQIVNDFQKGDIAEGYSVSREKKESFPLTVTSAQKNPTAFYLCASTQGDRTNTGELFFGEGSRLTVL.

The V call is TRBV9, the J call TRBJ2-5, with D perhaps given as TRBD1 or TRBD2 (5 bases each). Germline V gene data show CDR1 as SGDLS and CDR2 as YYNGEE. The germline V and J ends were trimmed by 3 bases and 5 bases, with 11 bases remaining between them. The CDR3 loop spans 13 amino acids. CDR3 nucleotides: TGTGCCAGCAGCGGAGTCGAGGGGGAGACCCAGTACTTC. Amino acids: CASSGVEGETQYF.

This chain connects TRBV9 to TRBJ2-3; perhaps D is TRBD1 or TRBD2 (5 bases each). This CDR3 spans 16 amino acids. Deletions cut 1 base from V and 2 bases from J, with 14 bases between. CDR1 and CDR2 (germline): SGDLS, YYNGEE. The CDR3 DNA is TGTGCCAGCAGCGTATTTTCGGGGACCCACACAGATACGCAGTATTTT. Residues: CASSVFSGTHTDTQYF. The variable domain in full, completed from reference TRBV9 and TRBJ2-3, reads DSGVTQTPKHLITATGQRVTLRCSPRSGDLSVYWYQQSLDQGLQFLIQYYNGEERAKGNILERFSAQQFPDLHSELNLSSLELGDSALYFCASSVFSGTHTDTQYFGPGTRLTVL.

The chain has TRBV2 and TRBJ2-7; 8 nucleotides align to TRBD2. Germline CDR1 SNHLY, CDR2 FYNNEI. With V trimmed by 6 bases and J by 6 bases, 10 bases remained unmatched. This CDR3 contains 14 residues. CDR3 nucleotide sequence: TGTGCCAGCAGGACCGGGACTAGAGGGGCCGAGCAGTACTTC. It is translated as CASRTGTRGAEQYF.

The chain has TRBV5-6 and TRBJ1-6, with 7 bases that match TRBD1. Looked up from germline, CDR1 is SGHDT and CDR2 is YYEEEE. Unmatched junction bases numbered 10, after V lost 3 bases and J lost 7 bases. The CDR3 runs to 16 residues. CDR3 residues: CASSSGTAGGNSPLHF. The CDR3, as DNA: TGTGCCAGCAGCTCCGGGACAGCCGGTGGGAATTCACCCCTCCACTTT.

V and J are TRBV9 and TRBJ2-1; tentatively, D is TRBD2 (5 bases). The V and J ends lost 0 bases and 14 bases respectively, with 15 bases between them. Looked up from germline, CDR1 is SGDLS and CDR2 is YYNGEE. This CDR3 region has 13 residues. CDR3 protein: CASSVEGGLKKFF. The CDR3 DNA sequence: TGTGCCAGCAGCGTAGAGGGCGGGCTTAAAAAGTTCTTC.